These T cell receptor beta chains were read from a single sample in a study of cytomegalovirus exposure and HLA in healthy donors. Clones were read by immunoSEQ multiplex PCR, and TCRdb kept only the in-frame ones, dropping some. This sample yields 130,000 or so clones, of which 80% to 85% are seen a single time; about 2% belongs to the top ten. Material: PBMCs. All receptors derive from a man aged 25-40 years in good health and CMV-seronegative. Both conserved end residues are part of each CDR3. The order of the fields is D gene, J gene, V gene, clone size, CDR3 protein, CDR3 DNA. The D gene is left open where the match is weak. Expanded clones are given a class, and other clones once, few, many or no size at all.

TRBD1 | TRBJ1-5 | TRBV5-1 | NA | CASSRGTGDPQHF | TGCGCCAGCAGCCGCGGGACAGGGGATCCCCAGCATTTT
NA | TRBJ2-1 | TRBV11-2 | few | CASSLTVDEQFF | TGTGCCAGCAGCTTAACGGTCGATGAGCAGTTCTTC
NA | TRBJ1-1 | TRBV5-6 | NA | CASSLNLRNTEAFF | TGTGCCAGCAGCTTGAATCTGCGGAACACTGAAGCTTTCTTT
TRBD2 | TRBJ2-2 | TRBV9 | NA | CASSKSPGGDRELFF | TGTGCCAGCAGCAAGAGCCCCGGGGGGGACAGGGAGCTGTTTTTT
NA | TRBJ2-3 | TRBV5-1 | NA | CASSLDFGDTQYF | TGCGCCAGCAGCTTGGACTTCGGAGATACGCAGTATTTT
TRBD1 | TRBJ2-7 | TRBV4-1 | few | CASSHQRTGSYEQYF | TGCGCCAGCAGCCACCAGAGGACAGGGTCCTACGAGCAGTACTTC
NA | TRBJ1-2 | TRBV29-1 | once | CSDERRNYGYTF | TGCAGCGACGAACGGCGGAACTATGGCTACACCTTC
TRBD1 | TRBJ1-2 | TRBV7-2 | NA | CASSLAGGSYYGYTF | TGTGCCAGCAGCTTAGCAGGGGGCTCGTACTATGGCTACACCTTC
NA | TRBJ2-7 | TRBV19 | NA | CASSISSYEQYF | TGTGCCAGTAGTATCAGCTCCTACGAGCAGTACTTC
NA | TRBJ2-2 | TRBV18 | NA | CASSPIPVTHPGELFF | TGTGCCAGCTCACCGATCCCAGTTACCCACCCCGGGGAGCTGTTTTTT
TRBD2 | TRBJ2-6 | TRBV14 | NA | CASSQLAVEGANVLTF | TGTGCCAGCAGCCAACTAGCGGTGGAAGGGGCCAACGTCCTGACTTTC
TRBD2 | TRBJ2-3 | TRBV11-2 | once | CASSLRLAGGLTDTQYF | TGTGCCAGCAGCTTAAGACTAGCGGGGGGCCTCACAGATACGCAGTATTTT
TRBD1 | TRBJ2-2 | TRBV28 | NA | CASGTGVTGELFF | TGTGCCAGCGGGACAGGGGTCACCGGGGAGCTGTTTTTT
NA | TRBJ1-4 | TRBV19 | NA | CASRQLSTATNEKLFF | TGTGCCAGTAGACAGCTCTCCACTGCAACTAATGAAAAACTGTTTTTT
NA | TRBJ2-2 | TRBV28 | NA | CASSLRLAGELFF | TGTGCCAGCAGTTTACGACTAGCCGGGGAGCTGTTTTTT
TRBD1 | TRBJ1-4 | TRBV7-2 | NA | CASSLGGTGREKLFF | TGTGCCAGCAGCTTAGGGGGGACAGGAAGGGAAAAACTGTTTTTT
TRBD1 | TRBJ1-5 | TRBV7-6 | NA | CASSLYSGQNQPQHF | TGTGCCAGCAGCTTATACTCGGGACAGAATCAGCCCCAGCATTTT
NA | TRBJ2-3 | TRBV2 | few | CASSELMGVMQYF | TGTGCCAGCAGTGAACTGATGGGAGTCATGCAGTATTTT
NA | TRBJ1-6 | TRBV19 | NA | CASSPERAYNSPLHF | TGTGCCAGTAGCCCCGAGCGCGCCTATAATTCACCCCTCCACTTT
NA | TRBJ2-7 | TRBV5-4 | NA | CASSLDGYEQYF | TGTGCCAGCAGCTTGGACGGCTACGAGCAGTACTTC
NA | TRBJ1-5 | TRBV10-1 | NA | CASRQVRNQPQHF | TGCGCCAGCAGACAGGTGCGCAATCAGCCCCAGCATTTT
NA | TRBJ1-5 | TRBV19 | NA | CASSIFSVLSNQPQHF | TGTGCCAGTAGTATTTTTAGTGTCTTAAGCAATCAGCCCCAGCATTTT
TRBD2 | TRBJ2-7 | TRBV5-6 | NA | CASSLAGGSEQYF | TGTGCCAGCAGCTTGGCCGGGGGGTCCGAGCAGTACTTC
NA | TRBJ2-1 | TRBV6-1 | NA | CASSGVAGYPNEQFF | TGTGCCAGCAGTGGGGTCGCAGGATATCCTAATGAGCAGTTCTTC
NA | TRBJ1-5 | TRBV28 | few | CASSLREGNQPQHF | TGTGCCAGCAGTTTAAGGGAGGGCAATCAGCCCCAGCATTTT
NA | TRBJ2-7 | TRBV5-1 | NA | CASSLRRGPAYEQYF | TGCGCCAGCAGCTTAAGGAGGGGGCCCGCCTACGAGCAGTACTTC
TRBD1 | TRBJ2-7 | TRBV5-5 | NA | CASSLGQGPYEQYF | TGTGCCAGCAGCTTAGGACAGGGCCCCTACGAGCAGTACTTC
NA | TRBJ1-2 | TRBV10-3 | few | CAIRTGPNYGYTF | TGTGCCATCAGGACAGGTCCCAACTATGGCTACACCTTC
NA | TRBJ1-2 | TRBV19 | NA | CASLPGKGVYTF | TGTGCCAGCCTCCCCGGGAAAGGTGTCTACACCTTC
TRBD2 | TRBJ2-6 | TRBV15 | NA | CATSLKAGSGANVLTF | TGTGCCACCAGCCTCAAAGCGGGGTCCGGGGCCAACGTCCTGACTTTC
NA | TRBJ2-1 | TRBV9 | NA | CASSVDAVFRSYNEQFF | TGTGCCAGCAGCGTAGATGCGGTGTTTCGCTCCTACAATGAGCAGTTCTTC
TRBD2 | TRBJ2-3 | TRBV18 | NA | CASSQGLAGKTSTDTQYF | TGTGCCAGCTCTCAGGGACTAGCGGGGAAGACTAGCACAGATACGCAGTATTTT
TRBD2 | TRBJ2-2 | TRBV5-6 | NA | CASSLALAGATGELFF | TGTGCCAGCAGCTTGGCTCTAGCGGGGGCGACCGGGGAGCTGTTTTTT
NA | TRBJ1-1 | TRBV14 | few | CASSQERLPIATEAFF | TGTGCCAGCAGCCAAGAGAGGTTGCCGATCGCCACTGAAGCTTTCTTT
TRBD1 | TRBJ1-1 | TRBV5-4 | NA | CASSLAGGQGVEAFF | TGTGCCAGCAGCTTGGCGGGCGGGCAGGGGGTGGAAGCTTTCTTT
NA | TRBJ2-7 | TRBV6-5 | few | CASSYAPQGGSYEQYF | TGTGCCAGCAGTTACGCTCCCCAGGGGGGCTCCTACGAGCAGTACTTC
NA | TRBJ1-6 | TRBV28 | NA | CASSTTHRAYNSPLHF | TGTGCCAGCAGCACCACCCACAGGGCCTATAATTCACCCCTCCACTTT
NA | TRBJ2-7 | TRBV11-2 | NA | CASSLEDSSYEQYF | TGTGCCAGCAGCTTAGAGGACAGCTCCTACGAGCAGTACTTC
TRBD2 | TRBJ2-7 | TRBV7-8 | NA | CASSLALAGGPGEQYF | TGTGCCAGCAGCTTAGCCTTAGCGGGGGGGCCGGGAGAGCAGTACTTC
NA | TRBJ2-5 | TRBV2 | NA | CASSPGQETQYF | TGTGCCAGCAGTCCGGGGCAAGAGACCCAGTACTTC
NA | TRBJ2-3 | TRBV2 | NA | CASRKSAQYF | TGTGCCAGCAGGAAGTCAGCGCAGTATTTT